The present entry profiles one T cell receptor beta chain with its context. The sample is drawn from a study of control samples from healthy donors and cancer patients. The length of the CDR3 is 16 residues. The ends lost 6 bases at V and 4 bases at J; junction bases unmatched: 9. Germline V gene data show CDR1 as LGHDT and CDR2 as YNNKEL (reference sequence). Here immunoSEQ multiplex PCR was the method, and the copy in TCRdb shows in-frame clones only, minus some. The data contain around 120,000 clones, around 87% of them singletons. The specimen was blood. The TCR sequence derives from a man between 60 and 75 years old in good health. This chain links TRBV3-1 (or the pseudogene TRBV3-2) with TRBJ1-1; TRBD1 matches at 12 bases. The CDR3 nucleotides read TGTGCCAGCAGACTCGGGACAGGGGGCGCGGGCACTGAAGCTTTCTTT. The encoded protein is CASRLGTGGAGTEAFF.